This T cell receptor (beta chain) was found in a study of blood T cell repertoires in COVID-19. Study summary: The samples span acute and convalescent COVID-19 from the United States, Italy and Spain. PBMCs, B-cell-depleted T cells, or T cells provided the cDNA or gDNA that made up the material.

Authors' analysis steps: Nucleated cell counts were estimated from reference gene primer amplification. Clones were sequenced by immunoSEQ multiplex PCR, and TCRdb holds only the in-frame ones, with some missing. From that table come the V and J calls and clone size; the DNA was used to work out D and trimming. The sample gives approximately 210,000 clones, around 90% of which show up once; 6.5% to 9.5% is in the top ten. J lost 11 bases, V lost 1 base, and 9 bases had no gene match. The CDR3 runs to 14 residues. Germline V lookup: CDR1 SGHTA, CDR2 FQGNSA. Participants reported their clinical history, and cohort assignment relied on those reports.

Sequencing was done on a sample of PBMCs or T cells enriched from blood (not recorded which). The chain joins TRBV7-2 to TRBJ2-7; 9 nucleotides agree with TRBD1. This TCR derives from a woman between 18 and 30 years old who had recovered from COVID-19. In DNA form, the CDR3 reads TGTGCCAGCAGCTTAGTCCCCGGACAGGGGATGAAGTACTTC. Amino acids: CASSLVPGQGMKYF. Variable domain in full (rest from reference TRBV7-2 and TRBJ2-7): GAGVSQSPSNKVTEKGKDVELRCDPISGHTALYWYRQSLGQGLEFLIYFQGNSAPDKSGLPSDRFSAERTGGSVSTLTIQRTQQEDSAVYLCASSLVPGQGMKYFGPGTRLTVT.